These 24 T cell receptor beta chains came from one sample sequenced in a study of patients and donors after allogeneic stem cell transplantation. Each CDR3 protein gets one entry after TCRdb re-called the RT-PCR reads with MiXCR. This sample has about 110,000 distinct CDR3 sequences, with 35% to 45% found just once. Input material: blood, either unsorted or a sorted T cell fraction (not recorded which). The source of these receptors is a human donor who was either an allogeneic HSCT recipient or a stem cell or donor lymphocyte infusion donor (not recorded which). It is not recorded whose cells these are; they may come from a transplant donor.

V and J are TRBV5-1 and TRBJ2-6; D gene unclear. The CDR3 length is 14 residues. V lost 2 bases and J lost 4, with 7 bases in between. CDR1 and CDR2 (germline): SGHRS, YFSETQ. In nucleotides, the CDR3 is TGCGCCAGCAGCTTAATTGCAGGGGCCAACGTCCTGACTTTC. Amino acid sequence: CASSLIAGANVLTF.

V gene TRBV20-1 combines with J gene TRBJ1-1; D is ambiguous. From germline, CDR1 is DFQATT and CDR2 SNEGSKA (reference sequence). CDR3 length equals 12 residues. V shed 4 bases and J shed 7 bases, with 13 bases lying between them. DNA for the CDR3: TGCAGTGCTAAAGGAGGGTTGAGTGAAGCTTTCTTT. It yields the protein CSAKGGLSEAFF.

For the CDR3, the DNA is TGCAGTGCTAGAGATGAAGGTTCCGCCGGGGAGCTGTTTTTT. This gives the protein CSARDEGSAGELFF. The rearrangement joins TRBV20-1 to TRBJ2-2, with D unresolved. V was pared by 0 bases and J by 6 bases, with 11 bases between. CDR3 length: 14 amino acids. Per germline, CDR1 DFQATT and CDR2 SNEGSKA (reference sequence).

This clonotype was detected a few times. The rearrangement uses TRBV6-5 and TRBJ1-6; D possibly corresponds to TRBD1 (5 bases). The germline V gene encodes CDR1 MNHEY and CDR2 SVGAGI. V was cut by 6 bases and J by 8 bases, with 17 bases left in between. The CDR3 runs 15 residues. CDR3 sequence (DNA): TGTGCCAGCAGCAGAACGGGGGATGGAGATTCACCCCTCCACTTT. Its protein product is CASSRTGDGDSPLHF.

The rearrangement joins TRBV27 to TRBJ2-7, with D maybe TRBD1 (6 bases). Deletions cut 1 base from V and 0 bases from J, with 10 bases between. CDR1 is MNHEY, CDR2 SMNVEV, per germline (reference sequence). The CDR3 totals 15 residues. In DNA form, the CDR3 reads TGTGCCAGCAGTTTATGGTGGGACACCTCCTACGAGCAGTACTTC. Protein sequence: CASSLWWDTSYEQYF.

The rearrangement joins TRBV4-2 to TRBJ2-1; no definite D call. Trimming pared 0 bases from V and 3 bases from J, leaving 0 bases between. CDR1 LGHNA and CDR2 YNFKEQ come from the germline V gene. The CDR3 is made up of 12 amino acids. CDR3 region: CASSQDYNEQFF. In DNA, the CDR3 is TGTGCCAGCAGCCAAGACTACAATGAGCAGTTCTTC.

The V gene is TRBV12-3 or TRBV12-4, the J gene TRBJ1-2, with 7 bases fitting TRBD1. After removal of 6 bases from V and 5 bases from J, the junction contained 9 bases not matched to a gene. This CDR3 comprises 14 residues. Here the CDR3 DNA reads TGTGCCAGCAGGCACGACAGGGAGGGATATGGCTACACCTTC. Translating gives CASRHDREGYGYTF.

This rearrangement joins TRBV28 to TRBJ2-6, with D perhaps matching TRBD1 (6 bases). Trimming cost V 6 bases and J 1 base, with 13 bases left between them. The CDR3 length is 16 residues. Per the germline V gene, CDR1 is MDHEN and CDR2 is SYDVKM. The CDR3 coding sequence is TGTGCCAGCAGGGCGTCAGGGGTTTCTGGGGCCAACGTCCTGACTTTC. This encodes CASRASGVSGANVLTF.

Concerning this clonotype: Its ends do not fully match the called genes, so a read error is possible. V and J are TRBV15 and TRBJ2-3; maybe TRBD2 (6 bases). CDR3 length: 12 amino acids. CDR1 LNHNV and CDR2 YYDKDF come from the germline V gene (reference sequence). This CDR3 reads CATSTRLEAQYF. In nucleotides, the CDR3 is TGTGCCACCAGCACTCGACTAGAGGCGCAATATTTT.

J is TRBJ2-1 and V is TRBV11-2, with 14 bases that match TRBD2. Germline loops: CDR1 SGHAT, CDR2 FQNNGV. This CDR3 is 19 amino acids long. V lost 5 bases and J lost 2; bases outside the gene matches: 11. CDR3 protein: CASSGPGLAGELTYNEQFF. In DNA form, the CDR3 reads TGTGCCAGCAGCGGTCCGGGACTAGCGGGAGAATTGACCTACAATGAGCAGTTCTTC.

CDR3 region: CASSSWTYTGELFF. In DNA form, the CDR3 reads TGTGCCAGCAGTTCCTGGACTTACACCGGGGAGCTGTTTTTT. The chain joins TRBV12-3 or TRBV12-4 to TRBJ2-2, with D perhaps matching TRBD2 (5 bases). The CDR3 covers 14 residues. The V and J ends lost 4 bases and 3 bases respectively, with 9 bases between them.

This clonotype was observed a handful of times. The chain couples TRBV7-8 to TRBJ1-6; D ambiguous. The CDR3 covers 12 residues. V lost 4 bases and J lost 11, with 9 bases in between. Germline V gives CDR1 SGHVS, CDR2 FQNEAQ. The chain's CDR3 is CASSSLLTPLHF. Written as DNA, the CDR3 is TGTGCCAGCAGCTCATTATTGACACCCCTCCACTTT.

The chain employs TRBV29-1 and TRBJ2-3; 8 bases are a match to TRBD2. Germline values: CDR1 SQVTM, CDR2 ANQGSEA. V lost 6 bases to trimming and J lost 3 bases; unmatched junction nucleotides: 11. This CDR3 region has 15 residues. The CDR3 region has the DNA TGCAGCGTCCCGGTTCTAGCGGGTAGTACAGATACGCAGTATTTT. It encodes CSVPVLAGSTDTQYF.

The gene calls are TRBV24-1 and TRBJ1-1; D not resolved. This CDR3 region has 18 residues. From germline, CDR1 is KGHDR and CDR2 SFDVKD. V dropped 4 bases and J dropped 0 bases, with 20 bases sitting between them. CDR3 amino acids: CATSDPPPEVRLNTEAFF. In DNA form, the CDR3 reads TGTGCCACCAGTGACCCGCCCCCAGAGGTACGTTTGAACACTGAAGCTTTCTTT.

This clonotype was counted only a few times. The rearrangement links TRBV5-1 to TRBJ1-2, with 10 positions matching TRBD1. This CDR3 has 13 amino acids. Germline CDR1 SGHRS, CDR2 YFSETQ. The trim removed 4 bases at V and 8 bases at J, leaving 5 bases unmatched. CDR3 DNA sequence: TGCGCCAGCAGCACCGACAGGGGGCGAGGCTACACCTTC. As protein: CASSTDRGRGYTF.

The chain carries TRBV4-2 and TRBJ2-1; perhaps TRBD1 as D (5 bases). V dropped 3 bases and J dropped 5 bases, with 11 bases sitting between them. The CDR3 contains 14 residues. Germline-derived CDR1 and CDR2 are LGHNA and YNFKEQ. In DNA, the CDR3 is TGTGCCAGCAGCCACTCCGACAGAAACAATGAGCAGTTCTTC. It specifies CASSHSDRNNEQFF.

The rearrangement links TRBV20-1 to TRBJ1-5, with D possibly matching TRBD1 (5 bases). The ends were cut back, 5 bases at V and 0 bases at J, with 11 bases in the middle. Germline V gives CDR1 DFQATT, CDR2 SNEGSKA (reference sequence). The CDR3 is 14 amino acids. The CDR3 sequence: CSARTGDSNQPQHF. CDR3 in DNA: TGCAGTGCTCGGACGGGGGATAGCAATCAGCCCCAGCATTTT.

The table lists this clonotype with a few counts. The chain uses TRBV20-1 and TRBJ1-3, with D tentatively TRBD1 (6 bases). The CDR3 extends over 13 amino acids. V was pared by 1 base and J by 3 bases, with 7 bases between. Germline V gene data show CDR1 as DFQATT and CDR2 as SNEGSKA (reference sequence). The CDR3: CSARAGDGNTIYF. Here the CDR3 DNA reads TGCAGTGCTAGAGCAGGGGATGGAAACACCATATATTTT.

The chain has TRBV2 and TRBJ2-1; 9 bases map to TRBD2. V lost 4 bases, J lost 8 bases, and 12 bases stayed unmatched. CDR1 SNHLY and CDR2 FYNNEI come from the germline V gene. The CDR3 has 16 residues. CDR3 sequence: CASSATGLAIRYEQFF. In DNA, the CDR3 is TGTGCCAGCAGTGCCACGGGACTAGCTATTCGCTATGAGCAGTTCTTC.

This clonotype was seen only a few times. V gene TRBV9 combines with J gene TRBJ1-1; 7 positions agree with TRBD1. Trimming removed 0 bases from V and 2 bases from J; junction bases left unmatched: 4. Germline V gene lookup returns CDR1 SGDLS and CDR2 YYNGEE. The CDR3 spans 15 residues. The CDR3 region has the DNA TGTGCCAGCAGCGTAGAAGGACAGGCCAACACTGAAGCTTTCTTT. It encodes CASSVEGQANTEAFF.

The genes are TRBV9 and TRBJ2-3, with TRBD2 matching 9 bases. CDR3 length: 16 amino acids. Germline CDR1 reads SGDLS; CDR2 reads YYNGEE. Losses at the gene ends were 0 bases for V and 6 bases for J; bases not matched to a gene: 8. Here the CDR3 DNA reads TGTGCCAGCAGCGTAGGACTAGCGGCGGGAACGGATACGCAGTATTTT. Translated: CASSVGLAAGTDTQYF.

This clonotype occurred a few times. This chain joins TRBV29-1 and TRBJ2-5; D gene unclear. CDR3 length: 12 amino acids. Trimming stripped 4 bases from V and 7 bases from J, with 13 bases between. The V gene's germline CDR1 is SQVTM and CDR2 ANQGSEA. CDR3 in amino acids: CSVADLYGTQYF. The CDR3 nucleotides read TGCAGCGTTGCCGATCTCTACGGGACCCAGTACTTC.

The chain employs TRBV18 and TRBJ1-1; D possibly corresponds to TRBD1 (5 bases). V was shortened by 5 bases and J by 2 bases, with 9 bases between the two germline ends. The CDR3 spans 13 residues. Germline V gene data show CDR1 as KGHSH and CDR2 as LQKENI. In nucleotides, the CDR3 is TGTGCCAGCTCAACCGGGGCTAACACTGAAGCTTTCTTT. Translating gives CASSTGANTEAFF.

This clonotype was counted between two and nine times. The V gene is TRBV6-2 or TRBV6-3, the J gene TRBJ2-1; 9 bases fit TRBD2. The length of the CDR3 is 17 residues. CDR1 and CDR2 (germline): MNHEY, SVGEGT. V dropped 5 bases and J dropped 4; count of bases not matched to a gene: 12. The CDR3 sequence: CASSEPLAGRGYNEQFF. The CDR3 DNA reads as TGTGCCAGCAGTGAGCCCCTAGCGGGGAGAGGTTACAATGAGCAGTTCTTC.